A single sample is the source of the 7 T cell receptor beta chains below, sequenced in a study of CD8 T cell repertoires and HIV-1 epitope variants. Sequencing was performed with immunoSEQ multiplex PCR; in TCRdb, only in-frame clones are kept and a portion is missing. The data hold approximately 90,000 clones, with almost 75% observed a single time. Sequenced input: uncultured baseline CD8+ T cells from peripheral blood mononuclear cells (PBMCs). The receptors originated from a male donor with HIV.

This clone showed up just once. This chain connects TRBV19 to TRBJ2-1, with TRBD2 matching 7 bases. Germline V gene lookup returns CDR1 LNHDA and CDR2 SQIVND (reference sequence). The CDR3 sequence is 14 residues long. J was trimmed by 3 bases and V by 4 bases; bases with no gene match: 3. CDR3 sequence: CASSRLAVYNEQFF. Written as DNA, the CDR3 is TGTGCCAGTAGTAGACTAGCAGTCTACAATGAGCAGTTCTTC.

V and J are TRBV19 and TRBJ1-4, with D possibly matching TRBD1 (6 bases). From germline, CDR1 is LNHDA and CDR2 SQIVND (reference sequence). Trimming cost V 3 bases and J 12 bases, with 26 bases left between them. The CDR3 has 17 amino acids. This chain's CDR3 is CASSMGGTVVVWSELFF. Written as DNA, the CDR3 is TGTGCCAGTAGTATGGGGGGCACCGTGGTCGTGTGGTCGGAACTGTTTTTT.

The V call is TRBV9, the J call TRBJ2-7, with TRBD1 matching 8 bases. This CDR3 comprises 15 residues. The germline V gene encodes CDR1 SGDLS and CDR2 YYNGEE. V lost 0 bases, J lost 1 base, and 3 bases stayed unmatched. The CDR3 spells CASSVGTGRSYEQYF. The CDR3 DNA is TGTGCCAGCAGCGTAGGGACAGGGAGATCCTACGAGCAGTACTTC. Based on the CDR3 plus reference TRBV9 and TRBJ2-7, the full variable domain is DSGVTQTPKHLITATGQRVTLRCSPRSGDLSVYWYQQSLDQGLQFLIQYYNGEERAKGNILERFSAQQFPDLHSELNLSSLELGDSALYFCASSVGTGRSYEQYFGPGTRLTVT.

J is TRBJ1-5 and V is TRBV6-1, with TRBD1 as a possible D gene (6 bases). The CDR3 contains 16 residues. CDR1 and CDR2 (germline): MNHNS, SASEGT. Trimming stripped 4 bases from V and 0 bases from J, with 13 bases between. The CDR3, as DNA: TGTGCCAGCAGTGTAGCAGGGGACTATAGCAATCAGCCCCAGCATTTT. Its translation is CASSVAGDYSNQPQHF.

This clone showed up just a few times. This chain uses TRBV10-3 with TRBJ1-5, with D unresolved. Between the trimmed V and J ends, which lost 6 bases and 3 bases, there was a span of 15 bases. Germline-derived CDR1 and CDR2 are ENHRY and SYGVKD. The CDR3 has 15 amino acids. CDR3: CAIRSTVGDNQPQHF. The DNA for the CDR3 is TGTGCCATCAGATCAACGGTAGGTGACAATCAGCCCCAGCATTTT.

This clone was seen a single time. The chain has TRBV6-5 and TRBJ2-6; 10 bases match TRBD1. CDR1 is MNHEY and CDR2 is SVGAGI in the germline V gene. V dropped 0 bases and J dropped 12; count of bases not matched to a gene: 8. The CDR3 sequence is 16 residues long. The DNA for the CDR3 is TGTGCCAGCAGTTACTCTTCCGGGACAGGGGAAGTCGTCCTGACTTTC. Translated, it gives CASSYSSGTGEVVLTF.

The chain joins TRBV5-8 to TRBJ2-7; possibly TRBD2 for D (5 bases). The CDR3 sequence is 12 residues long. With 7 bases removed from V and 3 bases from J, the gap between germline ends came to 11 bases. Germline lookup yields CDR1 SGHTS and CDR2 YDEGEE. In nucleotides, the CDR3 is TGTGCCAGCTACAGCGGCCTCTACGAGCAGTACTTC. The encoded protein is CASYSGLYEQYF.